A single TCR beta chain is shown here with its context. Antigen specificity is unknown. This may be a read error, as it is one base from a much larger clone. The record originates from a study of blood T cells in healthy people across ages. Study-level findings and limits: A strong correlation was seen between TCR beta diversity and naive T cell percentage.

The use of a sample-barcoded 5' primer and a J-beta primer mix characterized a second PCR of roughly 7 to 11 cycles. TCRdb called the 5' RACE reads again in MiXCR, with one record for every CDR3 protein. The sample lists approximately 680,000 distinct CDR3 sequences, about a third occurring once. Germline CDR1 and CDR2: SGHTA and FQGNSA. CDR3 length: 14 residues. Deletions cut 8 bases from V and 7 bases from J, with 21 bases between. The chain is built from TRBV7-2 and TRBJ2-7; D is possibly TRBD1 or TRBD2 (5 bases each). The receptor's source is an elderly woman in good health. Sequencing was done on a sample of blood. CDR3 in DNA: TGTGCCAGCGCCCCCGGGAAGTGGGGCAATGAGCAGTACTTC. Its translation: CASAPGKWGNEQYF.